What follows are 28 T cell receptor beta chains derived from one specimen sequenced in a study of T cell responses to AZD1222 COVID-19 vaccine. Libraries were prepared by immunoSEQ multiplex PCR; TCRdb keeps only in-frame clonotypes and omits some of them. This table has about 130,000 clones, 93% appearing once. The source was peripheral blood, collected on day 0 of AZD1222 vaccination. The origin of the receptors is an adult in good health.

The J gene is TRBJ1-1, the V gene TRBV18; a weak D match, TRBD1 (5 bases). The V end was cut by 4 bases, the J end by 1 base, with 10 bases between. CDR1 and CDR2 (germline): KGHSH, LQKENI. This CDR3 is built from 14 residues. Here the CDR3 DNA reads TGTGCCAGCTCACTCGGGGGGGGGAACACTGAAGCTTTCTTT. As protein: CASSLGGGNTEAFF. Supplemented by reference TRBV18 and TRBJ1-1, the full variable domain reads NAGVMQNPRHLVRRRGQEARLRCSPMKGHSHVYWYRQLPEEGLKFMVYLQKENIIDESGMPKERFSAEFPKEGPSILRIQQVVRGDSAAYFCASSLGGGNTEAFFGQGTRLTVV.

V usage is TRBV11-2 and J usage is TRBJ1-1, with a tentative D call TRBD1 (6 bases). Trimming took 1 base from V and 1 from J, leaving 22 bases between them. Germline assignment: CDR1 SGHAT and CDR2 FQNNGV. This CDR3 has 19 residues. The CDR3 here is CASSLGRQGIMRGNTEAFF. Here the CDR3 DNA reads TGTGCCAGCAGCTTAGGTCGGCAGGGGATAATGCGGGGGAACACTGAAGCTTTCTTT.

The J gene is TRBJ1-1, the V gene TRBV11-2; the D gene is possibly TRBD1 (6 bases). Trimming removed 5 bases from V and 11 bases from J, with 21 bases in between. Germline V lookup: CDR1 SGHAT, CDR2 FQNNGV. This CDR3 has 14 amino acids. The CDR3 reads CASSPQQGPMRAFF. In nucleotides, the CDR3 is TGTGCCAGCAGCCCCCAACAGGGCCCGATGAGGGCTTTCTTT. The full variable domain, completed using reference TRBV11-2 and TRBJ1-1, is EAGVAQSPRYKIIEKRQSVAFWCNPISGHATLYWYQQILGQGPKLLIQFQNNGVVDDSQLPKDRFSAERLKGVDSTLKIQPAKLEDSAVYLCASSPQQGPMRAFFGQGTRLTVV.

Only a few counts were recorded for this clone. The chain combines TRBV6-5 with TRBJ2-7; tentatively, D is TRBD1 (5 bases). Germline values: CDR1 MNHEY, CDR2 SVGAGI. V lost 10 bases and J lost 3, with 19 bases in between. The length of the CDR3 is 14 residues. The CDR3 DNA follows: TGTGCCACCACCCAGACAGCCAGTTTCTACGAGCAGTACTTC. Translation gives CATTQTASFYEQYF.

The chain is built from TRBV27 and TRBJ1-5; no definite D call. Trimming shortened V by 2 bases and J by 0 bases, and 8 bases separated the two germline ends. Germline-derived CDR1 and CDR2 are MNHEY and SMNVEV (reference sequence). The CDR3 covers 15 residues. The CDR3 loop is CASSLSSNSNQPQHF. The CDR3 DNA is TGTGCCAGCAGTTTAAGCAGCAATAGCAATCAGCCCCAGCATTTT.

There are a few counts of this clone. The chain has TRBV5-6 and TRBJ1-2, with D possibly matching TRBD1 (5 bases). CDR1 is SGHDT, CDR2 YYEEEE, per germline. The CDR3 contains 13 residues. Trimming shortened V by 2 bases and J by 2 bases, and 7 bases separated the two germline ends. CDR3 bases: TGTGCCAGCAGCTTTAGGGACAACTATGGCTACACCTTC. Translation: CASSFRDNYGYTF.

The CDR3 nucleotides read TGTGCCAGCAGCTTAAGGCAAAACGAGCAGTACTTC. This codes for CASSLRQNEQYF. The rearrangement links TRBV7-2 to TRBJ2-7; no clear D gene. CDR3 length: 12 amino acids. The germline gives CDR1 SGHTA, CDR2 FQGNSA. V was trimmed by 2 bases and J by 5 bases, leaving 7 bases between them.

Only a few counts were recorded for this clone. The V call is TRBV7-3, the J call TRBJ1-4; D gene uncertain. This CDR3 has 15 amino acids. Germline CDR1 is SGHTA and CDR2 is FQGTGA. Trimming cost V 0 bases and J 4 bases, with 9 bases left between them. The CDR3 reads CASSLTGEVNEKLFF. The DNA of the CDR3 is TGTGCCAGCAGCTTAACTGGCGAAGTTAATGAAAAACTGTTTTTT.

This clone appeared once. The chain employs TRBV6-5 and TRBJ1-2, with D perhaps matching TRBD1 (5 bases). The length of the CDR3 is 14 residues. Between the trimmed V and J ends, which lost 7 bases and 7 bases, there was a span of 19 bases. The germline V gene has CDR1 MNHEY and CDR2 SVGAGI. CDR3 region: CASISRVGLGGYTF. The CDR3 DNA reads as TGTGCCAGCATCTCCCGAGTGGGACTGGGTGGCTACACCTTC.

The rearrangement uses TRBV30 and TRBJ2-7; no definite D call. The CDR3 spans 14 residues. Trimming removed 0 bases at V and 3 bases at J, with 12 bases between. Germline V gene data show CDR1 as GTSNPN and CDR2 as SVGIG (reference sequence). The CDR3, as DNA: TGTGCCTGGAGTGTACCTGGGGTAGACTACGAGCAGTACTTC. This translates into CAWSVPGVDYEQYF.

CDR3 sequence: CASSSRLVHFSYNEQFF. CDR3 coding DNA: TGTGCCAGCAGCTCCCGCCTAGTTCACTTTTCCTACAATGAGCAGTTCTTC. This sequence joins TRBV7-2 and TRBJ2-1; D is ambiguous. Deletions cut 4 bases from V and 1 base from J, with 17 bases between. This CDR3 contains 17 residues. Germline V gene data show CDR1 as SGHTA and CDR2 as FQGNSA. Full variable domain (outside the CDR3, taken from reference TRBV7-2 and TRBJ2-1): GAGVSQSPSNKVTEKGKDVELRCDPISGHTALYWYRQSLGQGLEFLIYFQGNSAPDKSGLPSDRFSAERTGGSVSTLTIQRTQQEDSAVYLCASSSRLVHFSYNEQFFGPGTRLTVL.

This clone was counted once. In DNA form, the CDR3 reads TGTGCCAGCAGCCCTGACTTAGCGGGGGGGAACACAGATACGCAGTATTTT. This encodes CASSPDLAGGNTDTQYF. The genes are TRBV4-2 and TRBJ2-3; TRBD2 matches 11 bases. The CDR3 loop spans 17 amino acids. V shed 4 bases, J shed 2 bases, and the junction held 8 bases outside the gene matches. The germline gives CDR1 LGHNA, CDR2 YNFKEQ.

The genes are TRBV5-4 and TRBJ2-5; 11 bases fit TRBD2. There are 15 residues in the CDR3. The ends lost 5 bases at V and 4 bases at J; junction bases unmatched: 7. From germline, CDR1 is SGHNT and CDR2 YYREEE (reference sequence). CDR3 protein: CASRPVAGGPETQYF. The CDR3 DNA follows: TGTGCCAGCAGACCCGTAGCGGGGGGGCCAGAGACCCAGTACTTC.

The rearrangement links TRBV5-8 to TRBJ1-1; no clear D gene. V was cut by 1 base and J by 8 bases, with 9 bases left in between. Germline V gene sequence: CDR1 SGHTS, CDR2 YDEGEE. This CDR3 contains 12 residues. CDR3 region: CASSLYVREAFF. DNA for the CDR3: TGTGCCAGCAGCTTGTACGTTCGCGAAGCTTTCTTT.

V and J are TRBV7-9 and TRBJ2-2; perhaps TRBD2 as D (5 bases). The V end lost 6 bases, the J end lost 6 bases, and 17 bases lay between the germline ends. CDR1 and CDR2 from the germline V gene are SEHNR and FQNEAQ (reference sequence). The CDR3 length is 15 residues. In nucleotides, the CDR3 is TGTGCCAGCAGGCTGGGGAGTAAGTACGCCGGGGAGCTGTTTTTT. Protein sequence: CASRLGSKYAGELFF.

The V and J genes are TRBV30 and TRBJ1-1, with D unclear. With 7 bases removed from V and 2 bases from J, the gap between germline ends came to 8 bases. The CDR3 sequence is 11 residues long. CDR1 GTSNPN and CDR2 SVGIG come from the germline V gene (reference sequence). The CDR3, as DNA: TGTGCCTTGCGCCAAAACACTGAAGCTTTCTTT. It specifies CALRQNTEAFF.

V gene TRBV28 combines with J gene TRBJ1-1; D unresolved. Germline V gene data show CDR1 as MDHEN and CDR2 as SYDVKM. V was pared by 3 bases and J by 4 bases, with 12 bases between. The CDR3 is made up of 14 amino acids. The CDR3 region is CASSFRGGRTEAFF. In DNA form, the CDR3 reads TGTGCCAGCAGTTTCCGAGGAGGGCGCACTGAAGCTTTCTTT.

The rearrangement uses TRBV5-1 and TRBJ2-1; TRBD2 matches 15 bases. This CDR3 region has 19 residues. V lost 3 bases, J lost 1 base, and 8 bases stayed unmatched. Germline lookup yields CDR1 SGHRS and CDR2 YFSETQ. CDR3 in amino acids: CASSSPGTSGGLSYNEQFF. CDR3 nucleotides: TGCGCCAGCAGCTCTCCGGGGACTAGCGGGGGGCTATCCTACAATGAGCAGTTCTTC.

V and J are TRBV18 and TRBJ1-6, with TRBD1 identical over 7 bases. V dropped 1 base and J dropped 9; count of bases not matched to a gene: 12. CDR1 is KGHSH, CDR2 LQKENI, per germline. The CDR3 totals 17 residues. The CDR3: CASSPQKQGPLSSPLHF. The CDR3, as DNA: TGTGCCAGCTCACCACAAAAACAGGGGCCTCTTAGTTCACCCCTCCACTTT.

The chain recombines TRBV11-1 with TRBJ1-6, with D possibly being TRBD1 (6 bases). Germline assignment: CDR1 SGHAT and CDR2 FQDESV (reference sequence). V was pared by 5 bases and J by 9 bases, with 20 bases between. The CDR3 is 16 residues long. Here the CDR3 DNA reads TGTGCCAGCAGCCTGATGGGGATAGGGGGAATTTCACCCCTCCACTTT. Translated: CASSLMGIGGISPLHF.

The CDR3 protein is CASSLRNTEAFF. The CDR3, as DNA: TGTGCCAGCTCACTCCGGAACACTGAAGCTTTCTTT. This chain joins TRBV18 and TRBJ1-1, with D unresolved. V shed 4 bases and J shed 1 base, with 4 bases lying between them. The V gene's germline CDR1 is KGHSH and CDR2 LQKENI. This CDR3 is built from 12 residues. Full variable domain (missing parts from reference TRBV18 and TRBJ1-1): NAGVMQNPRHLVRRRGQEARLRCSPMKGHSHVYWYRQLPEEGLKFMVYLQKENIIDESGMPKERFSAEFPKEGPSILRIQQVVRGDSAAYFCASSLRNTEAFFGQGTRLTVV.

The rearrangement uses TRBV30 and TRBJ1-2; TRBD1 agrees at 9 bases. V shed 5 bases, J shed 8 bases, and the junction held 6 bases outside the gene matches. This CDR3 contains 12 residues. Germline values: CDR1 GTSNPN, CDR2 SVGIG (reference sequence). This CDR3 is CAWDRDRAGYTF. In DNA, the CDR3 is TGTGCCTGGGACCGGGACAGGGCAGGCTACACCTTC.

The CDR3 sequence: CASSPETGTPSTDTQYF. The CDR3 DNA reads as TGTGCCAGCAGTCCCGAAACCGGGACACCATCGACAGATACGCAGTATTTT. This sequence joins TRBV6-7 and TRBJ2-3, with a possible D match to TRBD1 (6 bases). TRBV6-7 is reported as an ORF; its role is uncertain. The ends were cut back, 5 bases at V and 3 bases at J, with 21 bases in the middle. The CDR3 consists of 17 residues.

The count of this clone is one. The J gene is TRBJ1-1, the V gene TRBV7-9; no definite D call. The ends were cut back, 2 bases at V and 8 bases at J, with 12 bases in the middle. This CDR3 is built from 13 residues. Germline lookup yields CDR1 SEHNR and CDR2 FQNEAQ (reference sequence). In nucleotides, the CDR3 is TGTGCCAGCAGCTTATATGAGGGATCCGAAGCTTTCTTT. It specifies CASSLYEGSEAFF.

The chain carries TRBV7-9 and TRBJ1-1; 7 nucleotides align to TRBD1. The CDR3 loop spans 16 amino acids. Germline assignment: CDR1 SEHNR and CDR2 FQNEAQ (reference sequence). V lost 2 bases, J lost 2 bases, and 8 bases stayed unmatched. The CDR3, as DNA: TGTGCCAGCAGCTTATTCCGGGGACAGATAAACACTGAAGCTTTCTTT. Translating it yields CASSLFRGQINTEAFF.

V usage is TRBV6-1 and J usage is TRBJ1-1; D unclear. With 2 bases removed from V and 8 bases from J, the gap between germline ends came to 9 bases. The germline V gene has CDR1 MNHNS and CDR2 SASEGT. The CDR3 is 12 amino acids. The CDR3 sequence: CASSETRQEAFF. CDR3 coding DNA: TGTGCCAGCAGTGAAACCCGCCAAGAAGCTTTCTTT.

The chain joins TRBV7-8 to TRBJ1-1; 9 nucleotides line up with TRBD1. Germline V gives CDR1 SGHVS, CDR2 FQNEAQ. This CDR3 has 17 residues. The V gene end was trimmed by 2 bases and the J gene end by 3 bases; junction bases not matched to a gene: 10. For the CDR3, the DNA is TGTGCCAGCAGCTTATTGGGGACAGGGACGAAGGACACTGAAGCTTTCTTT. Residues: CASSLLGTGTKDTEAFF. Full variable domain (outside the CDR3, taken from reference TRBV7-8 and TRBJ1-1): GAGVSQSPRYKVAKRGQDVALRCDPISGHVSLFWYQQALGQGPEFLTYFQNEAQLDKSGLPSDRFFAERPEGSVSTLKIQRTQQEDSAVYLCASSLLGTGTKDTEAFFGQGTRLTVV.

V usage is TRBV28 and J usage is TRBJ1-5; 12 bases line up with TRBD1. The V gene end was trimmed by 3 bases and the J gene end by 6 bases; junction bases not matched to a gene: 3. Germline CDR1 reads MDHEN; CDR2 reads SYDVKM. The CDR3 spans 15 residues. The CDR3 reads CASSFVGQGAQPQHF. In nucleotides, the CDR3 is TGTGCCAGCAGTTTCGTGGGACAGGGGGCTCAGCCCCAGCATTTT.